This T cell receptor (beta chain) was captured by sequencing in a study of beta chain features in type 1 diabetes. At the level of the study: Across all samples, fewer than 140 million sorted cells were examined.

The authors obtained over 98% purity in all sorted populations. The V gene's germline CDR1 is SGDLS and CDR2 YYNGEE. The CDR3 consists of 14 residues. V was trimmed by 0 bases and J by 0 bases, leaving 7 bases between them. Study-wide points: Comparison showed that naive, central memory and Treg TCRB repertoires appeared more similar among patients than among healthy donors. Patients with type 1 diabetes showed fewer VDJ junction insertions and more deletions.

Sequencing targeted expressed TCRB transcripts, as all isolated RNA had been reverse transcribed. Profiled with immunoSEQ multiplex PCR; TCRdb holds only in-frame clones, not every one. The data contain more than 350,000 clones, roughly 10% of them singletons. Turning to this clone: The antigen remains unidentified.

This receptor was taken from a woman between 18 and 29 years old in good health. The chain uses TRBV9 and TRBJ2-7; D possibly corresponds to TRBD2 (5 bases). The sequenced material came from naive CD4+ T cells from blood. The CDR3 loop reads CASSVGGPSYEQYF. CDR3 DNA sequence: TGTGCCAGCAGCGTAGGAGGGCCCTCCTACGAGCAGTACTTC.